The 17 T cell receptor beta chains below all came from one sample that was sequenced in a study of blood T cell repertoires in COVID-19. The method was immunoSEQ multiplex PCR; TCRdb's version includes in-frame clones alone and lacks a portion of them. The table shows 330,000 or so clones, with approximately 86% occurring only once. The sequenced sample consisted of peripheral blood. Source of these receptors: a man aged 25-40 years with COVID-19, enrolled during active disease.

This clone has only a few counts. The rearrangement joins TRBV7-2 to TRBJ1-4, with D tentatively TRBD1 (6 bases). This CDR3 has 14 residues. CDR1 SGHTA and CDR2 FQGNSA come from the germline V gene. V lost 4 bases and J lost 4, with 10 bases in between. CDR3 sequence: CASSSGVINEKLFF. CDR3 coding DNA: TGTGCCAGCAGCTCAGGGGTTATTAATGAAAAACTGTTTTTT.

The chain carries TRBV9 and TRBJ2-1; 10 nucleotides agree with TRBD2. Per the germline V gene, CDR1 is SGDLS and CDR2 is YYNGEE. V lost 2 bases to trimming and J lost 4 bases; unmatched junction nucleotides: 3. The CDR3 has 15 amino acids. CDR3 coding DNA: TGTGCCAGCAGCGTCAGAGCGGGAGGGTACAATGAGCAGTTCTTC. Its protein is CASSVRAGGYNEQFF.

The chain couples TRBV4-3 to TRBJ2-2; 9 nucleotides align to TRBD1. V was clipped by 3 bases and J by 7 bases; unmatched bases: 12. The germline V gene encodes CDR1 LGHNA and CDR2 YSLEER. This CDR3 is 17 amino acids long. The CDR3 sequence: CASSQYRVQGAGGELFF. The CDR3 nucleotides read TGCGCCAGCAGCCAGTATAGAGTACAGGGGGCTGGCGGGGAGCTGTTTTTT.

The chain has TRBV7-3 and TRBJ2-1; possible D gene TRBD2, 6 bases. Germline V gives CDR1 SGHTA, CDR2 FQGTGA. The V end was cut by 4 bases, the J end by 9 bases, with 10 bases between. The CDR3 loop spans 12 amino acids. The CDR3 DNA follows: TGTGCCAGCAGCTCAGACGGGAGTGAGCAGTTCTTC. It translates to CASSSDGSEQFF.

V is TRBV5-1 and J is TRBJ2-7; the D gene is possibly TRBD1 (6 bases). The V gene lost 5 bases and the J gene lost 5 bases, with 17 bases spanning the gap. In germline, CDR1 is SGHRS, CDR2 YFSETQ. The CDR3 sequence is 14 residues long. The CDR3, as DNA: TGCGCCAGCAGGAAGACAGGTGGGGGTGACGAGCAGTACTTC. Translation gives CASRKTGGGDEQYF.

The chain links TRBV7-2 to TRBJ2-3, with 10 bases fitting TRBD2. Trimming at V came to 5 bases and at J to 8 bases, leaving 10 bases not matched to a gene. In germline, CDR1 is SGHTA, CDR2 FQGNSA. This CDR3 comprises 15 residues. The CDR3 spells CASSITGLAPGTQYF. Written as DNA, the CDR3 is TGTGCCAGCAGCATTACGGGACTAGCGCCGGGTACGCAGTATTTT. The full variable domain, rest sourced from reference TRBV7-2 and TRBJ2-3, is GAGVSQSPSNKVTEKGKDVELRCDPISGHTALYWYRQSLGQGLEFLIYFQGNSAPDKSGLPSDRFSAERTGGSVSTLTIQRTQQEDSAVYLCASSITGLAPGTQYFGPGTRLTVL.

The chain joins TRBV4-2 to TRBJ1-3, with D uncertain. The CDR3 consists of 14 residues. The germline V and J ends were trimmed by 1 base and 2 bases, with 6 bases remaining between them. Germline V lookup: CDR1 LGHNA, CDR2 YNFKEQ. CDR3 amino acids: CASSQGGAGNTIYF. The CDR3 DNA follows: TGTGCCAGCAGCCAAGGCGGGGCTGGAAACACCATATATTTT.

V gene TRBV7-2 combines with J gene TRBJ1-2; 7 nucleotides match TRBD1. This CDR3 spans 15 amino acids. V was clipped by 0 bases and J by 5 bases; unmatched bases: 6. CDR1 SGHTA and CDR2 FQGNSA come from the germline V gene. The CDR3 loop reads CASSLAIDRVYGYTF. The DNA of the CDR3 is TGTGCCAGCAGCTTAGCTATAGACAGGGTATATGGCTACACCTTC.

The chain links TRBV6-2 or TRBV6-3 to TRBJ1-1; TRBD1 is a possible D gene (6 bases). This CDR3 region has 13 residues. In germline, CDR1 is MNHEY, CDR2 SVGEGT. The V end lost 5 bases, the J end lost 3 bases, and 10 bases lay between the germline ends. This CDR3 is CASSHTGYTEAFF. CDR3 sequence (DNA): TGTGCCAGCAGTCATACAGGGTACACTGAAGCTTTCTTT.

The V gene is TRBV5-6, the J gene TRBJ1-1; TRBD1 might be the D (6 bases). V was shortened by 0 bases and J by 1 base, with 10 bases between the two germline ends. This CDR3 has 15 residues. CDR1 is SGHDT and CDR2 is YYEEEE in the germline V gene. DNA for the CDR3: TGTGCCAGCAGCTTGGTGGGGGGGCCGAACACTGAAGCTTTCTTT. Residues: CASSLVGGPNTEAFF.

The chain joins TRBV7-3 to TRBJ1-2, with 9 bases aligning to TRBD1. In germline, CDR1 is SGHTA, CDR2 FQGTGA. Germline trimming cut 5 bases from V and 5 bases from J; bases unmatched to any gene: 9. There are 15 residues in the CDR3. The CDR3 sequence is CASSLPRTGVYGYTF. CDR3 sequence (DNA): TGTGCCAGCAGCCTCCCCCGGACAGGGGTATATGGCTACACCTTC.

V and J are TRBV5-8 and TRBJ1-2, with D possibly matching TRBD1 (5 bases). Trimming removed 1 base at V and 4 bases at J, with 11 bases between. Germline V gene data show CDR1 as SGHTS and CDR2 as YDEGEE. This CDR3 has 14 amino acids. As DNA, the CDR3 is TGTGCCAGCAGCTTGAGTTCCGGGGGCTATGGCTACACCTTC. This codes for CASSLSSGGYGYTF. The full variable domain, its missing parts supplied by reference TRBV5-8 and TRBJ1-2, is EAGVTQSPTHLIKTRGQQATLRCSPISGHTSVYWYQQALGLGLQFLLWYDEGEERNRGNFPPRFSGRQFPNYSSELNVNALELEDSALYLCASSLSSGGYGYTFGSGTRLTVV.

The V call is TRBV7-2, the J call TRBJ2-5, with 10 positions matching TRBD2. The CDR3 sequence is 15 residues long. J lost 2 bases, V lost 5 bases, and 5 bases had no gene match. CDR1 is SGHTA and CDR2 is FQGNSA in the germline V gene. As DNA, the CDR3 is TGTGCCAGCAGCAGGACTAGCGGTCCTCAAGAGACCCAGTACTTC. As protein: CASSRTSGPQETQYF. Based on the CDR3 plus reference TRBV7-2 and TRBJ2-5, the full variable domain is GAGVSQSPSNKVTEKGKDVELRCDPISGHTALYWYRQSLGQGLEFLIYFQGNSAPDKSGLPSDRFSAERTGGSVSTLTIQRTQQEDSAVYLCASSRTSGPQETQYFGPGTRLLVL.

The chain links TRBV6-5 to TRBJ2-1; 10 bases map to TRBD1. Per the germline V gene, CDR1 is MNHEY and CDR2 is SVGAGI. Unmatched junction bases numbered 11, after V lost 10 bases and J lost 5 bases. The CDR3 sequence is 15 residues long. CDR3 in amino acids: CATQSLGTGDNEQFF. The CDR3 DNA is TGTGCCACCCAGTCCCTGGGGACAGGGGACAATGAGCAGTTCTTC.

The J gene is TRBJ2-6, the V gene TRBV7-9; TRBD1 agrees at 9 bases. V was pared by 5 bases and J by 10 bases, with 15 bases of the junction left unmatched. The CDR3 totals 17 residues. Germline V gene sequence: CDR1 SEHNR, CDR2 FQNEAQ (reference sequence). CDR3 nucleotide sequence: TGTGCCAGCAGCCCTCGAACCGGACAGGGGTCGGCTAACGTCCTGACTTTC. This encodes CASSPRTGQGSANVLTF.

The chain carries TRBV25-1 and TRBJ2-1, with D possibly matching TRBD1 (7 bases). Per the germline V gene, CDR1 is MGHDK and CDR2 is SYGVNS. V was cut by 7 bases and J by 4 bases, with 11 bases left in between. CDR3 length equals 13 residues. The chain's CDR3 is CASNSGGYNEQFF. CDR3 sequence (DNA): TGTGCCAGCAACTCAGGGGGGTACAATGAGCAGTTCTTC.

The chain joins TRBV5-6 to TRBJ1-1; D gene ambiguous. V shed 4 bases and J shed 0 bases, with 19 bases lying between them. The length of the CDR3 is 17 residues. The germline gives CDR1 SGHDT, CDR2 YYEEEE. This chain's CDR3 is CASSPLGSEGVNTEAFF. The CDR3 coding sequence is TGTGCCAGCAGCCCACTTGGGAGTGAGGGAGTGAACACTGAAGCTTTCTTT. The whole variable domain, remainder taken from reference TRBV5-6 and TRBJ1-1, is DAGVTQSPTHLIKTRGQQVTLRCSPKSGHDTVSWYQQALGQGPQFIFQYYEEEERQRGNFPDRFSGHQFPNYSSELNVNALLLGDSALYLCASSPLGSEGVNTEAFFGQGTRLTVV.